The 18 T cell receptor beta chains in this list originate from one sample, sequenced in a study of cytomegalovirus exposure and HLA in healthy donors. With 60 Vbeta and 13 Jbeta primers, the PCR was carried out. The data were produced by immunoSEQ multiplex PCR, yet TCRdb's version contains in-frame clones alone and is incomplete. Seen here are 150,000 to 200,000 clones, approximately 80% observed once, and the top ten hold approximately 6.8%. The sequencing sample was made of PBMCs. Receptors were obtained from a male donor in good health and CMV-seropositive.

V and J are TRBV7-9 and TRBJ2-3, with D tentatively TRBD2 (6 bases). This CDR3 is built from 19 residues. The V gene lost 4 bases and the J gene lost 2 bases, with 25 bases spanning the gap. Germline CDR1 and CDR2: SEHNR and FQNEAQ (reference sequence). CDR3 nucleotide sequence: TGTGCCAGCAGCTGGCGAGGCGGGGACCGTACGGTGAACACAGATACGCAGTATTTT. This encodes CASSWRGGDRTVNTDTQYF.

V usage is TRBV4-3 and J usage is TRBJ1-4; D possibly corresponds to TRBD1 (5 bases). The CDR3 is 14 residues long. Germline V gives CDR1 LGHNA, CDR2 YSLEER. V gave up 1 base and J gave up 8 bases, with 11 bases separating them. CDR3 residues: CASSQGAGQEKLFF. The DNA for the CDR3 is TGCGCCAGCAGCCAAGGGGCAGGGCAAGAAAAACTGTTTTTT.

This clone was counted once. The chain recombines TRBV7-2 with TRBJ2-7; TRBD2 agrees at 8 bases. Germline CDR1 and CDR2: SGHTA and FQGNSA. The CDR3 loop spans 14 amino acids. The V and J ends lost 7 bases and 2 bases, in that order; junction bases with no gene match: 7. CDR3 protein: CASTPRGGTYEQYF. CDR3 nucleotides: TGTGCCAGCACCCCACGGGGGGGTACCTACGAGCAGTACTTC.

The rearrangement links TRBV7-9 to TRBJ1-4; perhaps TRBD1 as D (5 bases). The V end was cut by 5 bases, the J end by 5 bases, with 12 bases between. The CDR3 extends over 14 amino acids. Germline V CDR1 and CDR2: SEHNR, FQNEAQ (reference sequence). CDR3 nucleotide sequence: TGTGCCAGCAGCACAACAGGACCCAATGAAAAACTGTTTTTT. Its protein product is CASSTTGPNEKLFF.

V gene TRBV7-9 combines with J gene TRBJ2-3, with 7 bases matching TRBD2. Germline CDR1 reads SEHNR; CDR2 reads FQNEAQ (reference sequence). The ends lost 3 bases at V and 4 bases at J; junction bases unmatched: 4. The CDR3 is 14 amino acids. CDR3 region: CASSLTAGADTQYF. CDR3 DNA sequence: TGTGCCAGCAGCTTGACCGCGGGGGCAGATACGCAGTATTTT.

The genes are TRBV20-1 and TRBJ1-2; no firm D call. This CDR3 region has 11 residues. The ends were cut back, 2 bases at V and 5 bases at J, with 6 bases in the middle. Looked up from germline, CDR1 is DFQATT and CDR2 is SNEGSKA (reference sequence). In DNA, the CDR3 is TGCAGTGCTAGAACAGAGTATGGCTACACCTTC. Its translation: CSARTEYGYTF.

The table lists this clone with a count of one. V usage is TRBV13 and J usage is TRBJ2-3, with D perhaps matching TRBD2 (5 bases). The V gene's germline CDR1 is PRHDT and CDR2 FYEKMQ (reference sequence). V was trimmed by 3 bases and J by 6 bases, leaving 13 bases between them. This CDR3 comprises 14 residues. In DNA, the CDR3 is TGTGCCAGCAGCTTCGGCGGGCCCAGGGATACGCAGTATTTT. It codes for CASSFGGPRDTQYF.

The chain combines TRBV27 with TRBJ2-3; D is perhaps TRBD1 (6 bases). The V end was cut by 5 bases, the J end by 1 base, with 7 bases between. Germline V lookup: CDR1 MNHEY, CDR2 SMNVEV (reference sequence). CDR3 length: 13 amino acids. For the CDR3, the DNA is TGTGCCAGCAGTCCAGGGGGCACAGATACGCAGTATTTT. Protein: CASSPGGTDTQYF.

V gene TRBV5-1 combines with J gene TRBJ2-1; D is ambiguous. The V end lost 3 bases, the J end lost 7 bases, and 11 bases lay between the germline ends. The CDR3 has 13 amino acids. From germline, CDR1 is SGHRS and CDR2 YFSETQ. CDR3 DNA: TGCGCCAGCAGCTCATACCAGGATAATGAGCAGTTCTTC. Translated, it gives CASSSYQDNEQFF. The full variable domain, its missing parts supplied by reference TRBV5-1 and TRBJ2-1, is KAGVTQTPRYLIKTRGQQVTLSCSPISGHRSVSWYQQTPGQGLQFLFEYFSETQRNKGNFPGRFSGRQFSNSRSEMNVSTLELGDSALYLCASSSYQDNEQFFGPGTRLTVL.

The chain has TRBV4-3 and TRBJ2-2; 7 bases line up with TRBD2. The CDR3 loop spans 15 amino acids. The J segment lost 4 bases and the V segment lost 3 bases, leaving 5 bases of the junction unmatched. Per the germline V gene, CDR1 is LGHNA and CDR2 is YSLEER. In DNA form, the CDR3 reads TGCGCCAGCAGCCAGCAACTAGCGACCACCGGGGAGCTGTTTTTT. Protein product: CASSQQLATTGELFF.

This chain connects TRBV29-1 to TRBJ2-5, with 11 bases that match TRBD2. This CDR3 has 14 residues. Germline trimming cut 4 bases from V and 5 bases from J; bases unmatched to any gene: 6. Germline lookup yields CDR1 SQVTM and CDR2 ANQGSEA. This CDR3 reads CSVGTSGSGETQYF. As DNA, the CDR3 is TGCAGCGTTGGTACTAGCGGGAGCGGGGAGACCCAGTACTTC.

The chain combines TRBV5-6 with TRBJ1-2, with unresolved D. The CDR3 has 13 amino acids. CDR1 is SGHDT, CDR2 YYEEEE, per germline. The V end lost 1 base, the J end lost 3 bases, and 7 bases lay between the germline ends. CDR3 region: CASSLNRYYGYTF. The DNA for the CDR3 is TGTGCCAGCAGCTTGAACAGATACTATGGCTACACCTTC.

The chain links TRBV5-5 to TRBJ1-4, with D unclear. Trimming cost V 4 bases and J 0 bases, with 7 bases left between them. The CDR3 is made up of 14 amino acids. CDR1 and CDR2 (germline): SGHKS, YYEKEE (reference sequence). The CDR3 loop reads CASSPEATNEKLFF. CDR3 DNA: TGTGCCAGCAGCCCAGAGGCAACTAATGAAAAACTGTTTTTT.

The chain links TRBV28 to TRBJ2-1; D may be TRBD1 (6 bases). Germline CDR1 reads MDHEN; CDR2 reads SYDVKM. The CDR3 totals 13 residues. Trimming took off 2 bases at V and 7 bases at J, with 9 bases between the two ends. The CDR3: CASSLRDTNEQFF. The DNA of the CDR3 is TGTGCCAGCAGTTTACGGGACACAAATGAGCAGTTCTTC.

This clone has just a few counts. The chain links TRBV27 to TRBJ1-4; 7 nucleotides align to TRBD1. The germline V gene encodes CDR1 MNHEY and CDR2 SMNVEV (reference sequence). The CDR3 is 14 amino acids. The ends lost 6 bases at V and 8 bases at J; junction bases unmatched: 9. CDR3 nucleotides: TGTGCCAGCAGGGAGACAGGGAGGTGGGAAAAACTGTTTTTT. Translated: CASRETGRWEKLFF.

The chain uses TRBV2 and TRBJ1-1, with no clear D. The CDR3 length is 13 residues. Germline CDR1 reads SNHLY; CDR2 reads FYNNEI. V lost 7 bases to trimming and J lost 5 bases, with 14 bases between them. In nucleotides, the CDR3 is TGTGCCAGCATTTTCCACGGCGGGACTGAAGCTTTCTTT. Translation: CASIFHGGTEAFF.

The V call is TRBV29-1, the J call TRBJ2-3; 14 nucleotides agree with TRBD2. This CDR3 spans 15 amino acids. J was trimmed by 5 bases and V by 5 bases; bases with no gene match: 6. Germline CDR1 SQVTM, CDR2 ANQGSEA. CDR3 DNA sequence: TGCAGCGTTCAGGGACTAGCGGGAGCCGGAGATACGCAGTATTTT. Translating it yields CSVQGLAGAGDTQYF.

The CDR3 nucleotides read TGTGCCAGCAGGAGGACTAGCGGAACCCCCCAGGCAGCCAAAAACATTCAGTACTTC. Translating it yields CASRRTSGTPQAAKNIQYF. This chain joins TRBV2 and TRBJ2-4, with 10 positions matching TRBD2. V trimming: 6 bases; J trimming: 0 bases; junction bases outside the gene matches: 14. Germline V gene sequence: CDR1 SNHLY, CDR2 FYNNEI. The CDR3 covers 19 residues.